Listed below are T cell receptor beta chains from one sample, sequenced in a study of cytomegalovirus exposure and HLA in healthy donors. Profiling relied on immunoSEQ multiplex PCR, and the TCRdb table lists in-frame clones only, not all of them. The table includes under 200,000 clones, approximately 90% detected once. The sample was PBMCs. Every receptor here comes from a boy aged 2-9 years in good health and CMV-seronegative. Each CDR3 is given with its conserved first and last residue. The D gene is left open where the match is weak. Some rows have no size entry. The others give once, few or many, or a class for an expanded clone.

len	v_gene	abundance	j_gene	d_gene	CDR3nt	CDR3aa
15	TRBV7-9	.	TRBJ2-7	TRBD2	TGTGCCAGCAGCCGTAGCGGGAGGGCCGGTAACGAGCAGTACTTC	CASSRSGRAGNEQYF
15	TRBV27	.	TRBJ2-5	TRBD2	TGTGCCAGCTCCGTTTATCTAGCGGGAGCTGAGACCCAGTACTTC	CASSVYLAGAETQYF
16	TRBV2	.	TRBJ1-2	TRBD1	TGTGCCAGCAGAGCGGGGGACAGGGTGGGTCGTTATGGCTACACCTTC	CASRAGDRVGRYGYTF
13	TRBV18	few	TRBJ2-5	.	TGTGCCAGCTCACCAAACAGCCAAGAGACCCAGTACTTC	CASSPNSQETQYF
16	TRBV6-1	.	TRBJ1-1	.	TGTGCCAGCAGTGTCCGGACGCGACTATCGAACACTGAAGCTTTCTTT	CASSVRTRLSNTEAFF
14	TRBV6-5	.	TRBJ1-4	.	TGTGCCAGCCGCCCTGCGGGGGAGAGGGAAAAACTGTTTTTT	CASRPAGEREKLFF
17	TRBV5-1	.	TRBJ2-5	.	TGCGCCAGCAGCCTTGGGCCTTCGGCCGGCTTAGAGGAGACCCAGTACTTC	CASSLGPSAGLEETQYF
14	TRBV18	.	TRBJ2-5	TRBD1	TGTGCCAGCTCACCACTCCAGGGGGCAGAGACCCAGTACTTC	CASSPLQGAETQYF
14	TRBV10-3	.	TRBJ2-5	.	TGTGCCATCAGTGAGGGAGCTAGAACCGAGACCCAGTACTTC	CAISEGARTETQYF
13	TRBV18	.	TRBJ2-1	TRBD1	TGTGCCAGCTCACCATTGGACAGGGCCTTTCTGTTCTTC	CASSPLDRAFLFF
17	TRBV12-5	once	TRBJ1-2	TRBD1	TGTGCTAGTGGTCCCCGGGACAGGGCCAGGGGTAACTATGGCTACACCTTC	CASGPRDRARGNYGYTF
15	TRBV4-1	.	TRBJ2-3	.	TGCGCCAGCAGCCAAGGGGGGGGCAGTGCAGATACGCAGTATTTT	CASSQGGGSADTQYF
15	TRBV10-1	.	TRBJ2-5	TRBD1	TGCGCCAGCAGTGAATCGGGACAGGGGCTTCGAGAGCAGTACTTC	CASSESGQGLREQYF
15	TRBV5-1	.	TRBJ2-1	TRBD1	TGCGCCAGCACCGAGCTTCCGGGACAGGGGAATGAGCAGTTCTTC	CASTELPGQGNEQFF
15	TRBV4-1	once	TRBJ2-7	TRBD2	TGCGCCAGCAGCCGAGGGACTAGCGGGACCTACGAGCAGTACTTC	CASSRGTSGTYEQYF
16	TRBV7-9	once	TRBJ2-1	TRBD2	TGTGCCAGCAGCTTAGGGGTGGGGGAGGGCCGGCATGAGCAGTTCTTC	CASSLGVGEGRHEQFF
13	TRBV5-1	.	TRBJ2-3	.	TGCGCCAGCAGCGTCAGGGTCACAGATACGCAGTATTTT	CASSVRVTDTQYF
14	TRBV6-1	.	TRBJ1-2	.	TGTGCCAGCAGGTGGGTTGATGGAGGGTCTGGCTACACCTTC	CASRWVDGGSGYTF
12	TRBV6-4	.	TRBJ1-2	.	TGTGCCAGCAGGGACATGACACTTGGCTACACCTTC	CASRDMTLGYTF
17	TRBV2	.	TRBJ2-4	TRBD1	TGTGCCAGCATACCCGGTGACAGGGCGGCAGCCAAAAACATTCAGTACTTC	CASIPGDRAAAKNIQYF
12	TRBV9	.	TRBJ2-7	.	TGTGCCAGCAGCGGCGCTGGTAGCGAGCAGTACTTC	CASSGAGSEQYF
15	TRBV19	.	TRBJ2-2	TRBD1	TGTGCCAGTAGTATGGGGACAGGGGGAATCGGGGAGCTGTTTTTT	CASSMGTGGIGELFF
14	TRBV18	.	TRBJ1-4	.	TGTGCCAGCTCACCACGCAGGGATGGTGAAAAACTGTTTTTT	CASSPRRDGEKLFF
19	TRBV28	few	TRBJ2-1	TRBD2	TGTGCCAGCAGTTCCCCACACGGACTAGCGGGAGGTGCCAACAATGAGCAGTTCTTC	CASSSPHGLAGGANNEQFF
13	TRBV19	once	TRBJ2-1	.	TGTGCCACAAAAAACAGGGAGTACAATGAGCAGTTCTTC	CATKNREYNEQFF
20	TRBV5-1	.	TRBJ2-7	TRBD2	TGCGCCAGCAGCTCTCGTTCGGCGGGAGGCAGATCCTTATCTTCCTACGAGCAGTACTTC	CASSSRSAGGRSLSSYEQYF
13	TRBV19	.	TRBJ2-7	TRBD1	TGTGCCAGTAAAGGACAGGGGATAGGCGAGCAGTACTTC	CASKGQGIGEQYF
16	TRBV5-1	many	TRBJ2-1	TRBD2	TGCGCCAGCAGCCCAAACCTCGGGACTAGCGGAAATGAGCAGTTCTTC	CASSPNLGTSGNEQFF
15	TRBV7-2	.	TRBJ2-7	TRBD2	TGTGCCAGCAGCTCGACTAGCGGGGGGGCCCCCGAGCAGTACTTC	CASSSTSGGAPEQYF
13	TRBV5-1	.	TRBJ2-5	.	TGCGCCAGCACTAGGAGTTACCAAGAGACCCAGTACTTC	CASTRSYQETQYF
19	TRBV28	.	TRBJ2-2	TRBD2	TGTGCCAGCAGTTCGACCGGCCTCTCTAGCGGGAGGGCACCCGGGGAGCTGTTTTTT	CASSSTGLSSGRAPGELFF
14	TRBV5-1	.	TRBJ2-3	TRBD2	TGCGCCAGCAGCCTCGGACTAGCGACAGATACGCAGTATTTT	CASSLGLATDTQYF
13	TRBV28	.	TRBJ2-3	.	TGTGCCAGCCGGGATTACGCAGCAGATACGCAGTATTTT	CASRDYAADTQYF
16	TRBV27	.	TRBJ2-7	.	TGTGCCAGCAGCGCCCCTAAGGGGCAGGAGTCCTACGAGCAGTACTTC	CASSAPKGQESYEQYF
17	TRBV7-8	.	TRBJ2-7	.	TGTGCCAGCAGCCGATGGGGTTGGGGGGACAGCTCCTACGAGCAGTACTTC	CASSRWGWGDSSYEQYF
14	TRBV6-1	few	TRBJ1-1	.	TGTGCCAGCAGCGACCGGTTCAGGGGCACTGAAGCTTTCTTT	CASSDRFRGTEAFF
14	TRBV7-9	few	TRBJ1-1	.	TGTGCCAGCAGCTTTTCCGGGTTGAACACTGAAGCTTTCTTT	CASSFSGLNTEAFF
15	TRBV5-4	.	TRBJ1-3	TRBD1	TGTGCCAGCAGCCCAGACAGGGCAGTCGGAAACACCATATATTTT	CASSPDRAVGNTIYF
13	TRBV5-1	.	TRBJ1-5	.	TGCGCCAGCAGCTTGCTTTCTAATCAGCCCCAGCATTTT	CASSLLSNQPQHF
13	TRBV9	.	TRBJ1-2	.	TGTGCCAGCAGGGGGGGGGTGGCCTATGGCTACACCTTC	CASRGGVAYGYTF
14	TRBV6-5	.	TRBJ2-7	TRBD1	TGTGCCAGCAGTCCTCGGACAGGGGGGGACGAGCAGTACTTC	CASSPRTGGDEQYF
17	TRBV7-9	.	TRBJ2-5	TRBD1	TGTTCCAGCAGCTTAGTGGAACAAGGACAGGGGCGGGAGACCCAGTACTTC	CSSSLVEQGQGRETQYF
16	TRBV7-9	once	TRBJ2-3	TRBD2	TGTGCCAGCAGCCCAGGGACTAGCGGGAGCTCAGATACGCAGTATTTT	CASSPGTSGSSDTQYF
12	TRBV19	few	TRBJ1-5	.	TGTGCCAGTAGTGGCCGCAGGGAGCCCCAGCATTTT	CASSGRREPQHF
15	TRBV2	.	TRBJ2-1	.	TGTGCCAGCAGTGAAGCGCGTCCTCCCCACAATGAGCAGTTCTTC	CASSEARPPHNEQFF
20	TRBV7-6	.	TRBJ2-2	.	TGTGCCAGCAGCCCACATACACAACTCTGGGGAGGGGGTTACACCGGGGAGCTGTTTTTT	CASSPHTQLWGGGYTGELFF
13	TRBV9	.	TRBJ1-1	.	TGTGCCAGCACCAAACTCCGGGACTCCCAAGCTTTCTTT	CASTKLRDSQAFF
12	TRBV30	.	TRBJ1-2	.	TGTGCCTGGGCCGGGGGGTCCGATGGCTACACCTTC	CAWAGGSDGYTF
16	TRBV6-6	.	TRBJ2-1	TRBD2	TGTGCCAGCAGTTACGTCCCTAGCGGGGATCAGGATGAGCAGTTCTTC	CASSYVPSGDQDEQFF
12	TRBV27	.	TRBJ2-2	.	TGTGCCAGCAGTTTTATAACCGGGGAGCTGTTTTTT	CASSFITGELFF
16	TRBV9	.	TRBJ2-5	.	TGTGCCAGCAGCGTAGGGGGCAGTTTAGGAGAAGAGACCCAGTACTTC	CASSVGGSLGEETQYF
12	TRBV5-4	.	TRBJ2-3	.	TGTGCCAGCAGCCGTACCGCGGATACGCAGTATTTT	CASSRTADTQYF
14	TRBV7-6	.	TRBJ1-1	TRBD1	TGTGCCAGCAGCTCAACAGGGGGGCCTAACGAAGCTTTCTTT	CASSSTGGPNEAFF
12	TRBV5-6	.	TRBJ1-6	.	TGTGCCAGCAGCTTGAAAGCGTCACCCCTCCACTTT	CASSLKASPLHF
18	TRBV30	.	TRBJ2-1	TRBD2	TGTGCCTGGAGTGCCACCCGGACTAGCGGGAGGGCGTACAATGAGCAGTTCTTC	CAWSATRTSGRAYNEQFF
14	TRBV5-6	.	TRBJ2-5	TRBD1	TGTGCCAGCAGCCTCGGACAGGGAGCAGAGACCCAGTACTTC	CASSLGQGAETQYF
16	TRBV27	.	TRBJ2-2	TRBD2	TGTGCCAGCAGCCGGGTGGGAGGGCCGAACACCGGGGAGCTGTTTTTT	CASSRVGGPNTGELFF